The subject of this entry is one T cell receptor (beta chain). Germline CDR1 reads MNHEY; CDR2 reads SVGAGI. The CDR3 consists of 13 residues. V was pared by 6 bases and J by 10 bases, with 13 bases between. A multiplex PCR was run with 60 Vbeta primers and 13 Jbeta primers. Profiled with immunoSEQ multiplex PCR; TCRdb holds only in-frame clones, not every one. The sample lists a few hundred thousand clones; about nine tenths were seen once. The data were obtained in a study of cytomegalovirus exposure and HLA in healthy donors. The sample comprised PBMCs. The chain has TRBV6-5 and TRBJ1-6; D might be TRBD1 (6 bases). The clonotype comes from a girl under 10 years old in good health and CMV-seronegative. This CDR3 is CASSPAQGSPLHF. The CDR3 DNA sequence: TGTGCCAGCAGCCCAGCACAGGGATCACCCCTCCACTTT.